These 5 T cell receptor beta chains were sequenced from one sample in a study of Ad26.COV2.S vaccination and SARS-CoV-2 variants. Indicated treatment: around 19 received Ad26.COV2.S at low or high dose, single or two shots; a few received placebo; per-sample allocation not given. At day 63 after the first vaccine or placebo injection, samples were drawn. Sequencing used immunoSEQ multiplex PCR; TCRdb keeps in-frame clones, though not all of them. Of hundreds of thousands of clones in the sample, around 90% were seen once. The sample in question was peripheral blood, obtained in a trial of Ad26.COV2.S vaccine versus placebo. These receptors were collected from a person between 18 and 60 years old who received the Ad26.COV2.S COVID-19 vaccine or a placebo.

CDR3 sequence: CASSPGQGRSSYEQYF. DNA of the CDR3: TGTGCCAGCAGTCCCGGACAGGGCCGGAGCTCCTACGAGCAGTACTTC. The V and J genes are TRBV6-6 and TRBJ2-7, with 8 bases matching TRBD1. CDR3 length equals 16 residues. Germline V gene sequence: CDR1 MNHNY, CDR2 SVGAGI (reference sequence). V shed 5 bases, J shed 0 bases, and the junction held 9 bases outside the gene matches.

The chain combines TRBV5-5 with TRBJ2-3; 12 bases map to TRBD1. Germline loops: CDR1 SGHKS, CDR2 YYEKEE (reference sequence). The CDR3 contains 16 residues. V was pared by 5 bases and J by 6 bases, with 10 bases of the junction left unmatched. The CDR3 coding sequence is TGTGCCAGCAGTTCTACCGGGACAGGGGGCTCGGATACGCAGTATTTT. Protein: CASSSTGTGGSDTQYF.

The chain carries TRBV6-2 or TRBV6-3 and TRBJ1-2; tentative D call: TRBD1 (5 bases). The CDR3 has 15 amino acids. Trimming took 2 bases from V and 3 from J, leaving 13 bases between them. Germline CDR1 is MNHEY and CDR2 is SVGEGT. The CDR3 reads CASSYGGVIHYGYTF. The CDR3, as DNA: TGTGCCAGCAGTTACGGAGGGGTGATACACTATGGCTACACCTTC.

A single count supports this clone. The rearrangement joins TRBV27 to TRBJ2-7; D is unresolved. Germline CDR1 is MNHEY and CDR2 is SMNVEV (reference sequence). CDR3 length: 13 residues. The V end lost 3 bases, the J end lost 3 bases, and 9 bases lay between the germline ends. The CDR3 loop reads CASSLPPYYEQYF. In DNA, the CDR3 is TGTGCCAGCAGTTTGCCCCCATACTACGAGCAGTACTTC.

V and J are TRBV6-5 and TRBJ2-3; D not certain. The germline V gene has CDR1 MNHEY and CDR2 SVGAGI. This CDR3 contains 15 residues. V was pared by 6 bases and J by 2 bases, with 15 bases between. This CDR3 reads CASRQKRSLTDTQYF. In DNA, the CDR3 is TGTGCCAGCAGACAGAAGCGTTCCCTCACAGATACGCAGTATTTT.